This note documents a single T cell receptor beta chain sequence. The trim removed 3 bases at V and 3 bases at J, leaving 10 bases unmatched. The CDR3 spans 17 residues. Germline V gene data show CDR1 as SGHTS and CDR2 as YDEGEE. Sample-barcoded 5' priming and a J-beta primer mix drove a second PCR of 7 to 11 cycles. TCRdb re-analysed the 5' RACE reads in MiXCR, keeping a single row per CDR3 protein. The table lists some 1.5 million distinct CDR3 sequences, 35% to 45% of them singletons. These data are taken from a study of blood T cells in healthy people across ages. What was sequenced was blood. This receptor was taken from a woman aged 18-29 years in good health. The chain has TRBV5-8 and TRBJ2-1; 9 bases agree with TRBD1. The CDR3 is CASSSWGAGQGYNEQFF. The CDR3 DNA reads as TGTGCCAGCAGCTCCTGGGGCGCGGGACAGGGCTACAATGAGCAGTTCTTC.